This passage covers 28 T cell receptor beta chains from one sample sequenced in a study of graft-versus-host responses after intestinal transplantation. Repertoires were generated with immunoSEQ multiplex PCR, while TCRdb's copy carries only in-frame clones and drops some. The sample holds around 87,000 clones; around 90% are singletons and the top ten take more than 0.35%. Their antigen targets remain unknown. The specimen comprised unstimulated CD8+ T cells sorted from spleen or lymph node cells, sampled before transplant. The receptors stem from a human donor who was the organ donor for an intestinal transplant.

The V and J genes are TRBV5-4 and TRBJ1-1; possibly TRBD1 for D (5 bases). This CDR3 spans 14 amino acids. V shed 0 bases and J shed 4 bases, with 10 bases lying between them. Germline V CDR1 and CDR2: SGHNT, YYREEE (reference sequence). The CDR3 region has the DNA TGTGCCAGCAGCTTGGACAGGACGGGCACTGAAGCTTTCTTT. This translates into CASSLDRTGTEAFF.

The chain uses TRBV7-9 and TRBJ2-5; 7 bases agree with TRBD1. Matching the DNA end better, TRBJ2-7 makes the J call doubtful. Germline CDR1 reads SEHNR; CDR2 reads FQNEAQ (reference sequence). The CDR3 has 14 residues. The chain's CDR3 is CASSSRQGTYEQYF. CDR3 nucleotides: TGTGCCAGCAGCTCGAGACAGGGTACCTACGAGCAGTACTTC.

CDR3 sequence (DNA): TGTGCCAGTAGTATAGTGGCCGGGTGGAACACTGAAGCTTTCTTT. It specifies CASSIVAGWNTEAFF. The chain uses TRBV19 and TRBJ1-1; D is unclear. V was cut by 1 base and J by 1 base, with 10 bases left in between. CDR1 is LNHDA, CDR2 SQIVND, per germline (reference sequence). The CDR3 extends over 15 amino acids.

V is TRBV27 and J is TRBJ1-2; the D gene is possibly TRBD1 (6 bases). V was cut by 5 bases and J by 4 bases, with 11 bases left in between. The CDR3 covers 13 residues. Germline values: CDR1 MNHEY, CDR2 SMNVEV (reference sequence). The CDR3 sequence is CASSKTGSYGYTF. Written as DNA, the CDR3 is TGTGCCAGCAGTAAAACAGGGAGCTATGGCTACACCTTC.

The CDR3 reads CASSLGPGHPSSPLHF. Written as DNA, the CDR3 is TGCGCCAGCAGCTTAGGGCCGGGACATCCCAGTTCACCCCTCCACTTT. The J gene is TRBJ1-6, the V gene TRBV5-1, with a weak D call TRBD1 (6 bases). CDR1 is SGHRS, CDR2 YFSETQ, per germline. This CDR3 has 16 amino acids. The V end was cut by 2 bases, the J end by 9 bases, with 18 bases between.

The CDR3 DNA follows: TGTGCCAGCAGCTTAGGGGCGGGACTAGCTGCAGATACGCAGTATTTT. Translation: CASSLGAGLAADTQYF. The chain couples TRBV7-9 to TRBJ2-3; 9 bases are shared with TRBD2. This CDR3 is built from 16 residues. V shed 1 base, J shed 4 bases, and the junction held 6 bases outside the gene matches. CDR1 is SEHNR, CDR2 FQNEAQ, per germline (reference sequence).

The chain has TRBV27 and TRBJ2-7; TRBD1 might be the D (5 bases). Per the germline V gene, CDR1 is MNHEY and CDR2 is SMNVEV (reference sequence). The CDR3 sequence is 11 residues long. The V and J ends lost 8 bases and 3 bases respectively, with 8 bases between them. Written as DNA, the CDR3 is TGTGCCAGCGGACACCTCTACGAGCAGTACTTC. Its translation: CASGHLYEQYF.

This chain joins TRBV11-2 and TRBJ2-1, with D perhaps matching TRBD1 (6 bases). Germline loops: CDR1 SGHAT, CDR2 FQNNGV. V shed 5 bases and J shed 6 bases, with 17 bases lying between them. The CDR3 consists of 15 residues. The CDR3 region has the DNA TGTGCCAGCAGCCACCTGGGGACAATTAGCAATGAGCAGTTCTTC. Translation gives CASSHLGTISNEQFF.

This chain links TRBV4-1 with TRBJ1-6; 8 bases are shared with TRBD1. Germline-derived CDR1 and CDR2 are MGHRA and YSYEKL. This CDR3 is 16 amino acids long. Unmatched junction bases numbered 8, after V lost 4 bases and J lost 6 bases. CDR3 DNA: TGCGCCAGCAGCCTGACCCGGACAGGGAGTAATTCACCCCTCCACTTT. It yields the protein CASSLTRTGSNSPLHF.

The chain links TRBV13 to TRBJ2-7, with TRBD1 matching 9 bases. This CDR3 contains 15 residues. The germline CDR1 and CDR2 sequences are PRHDT and FYEKMQ (reference sequence). V shed 4 bases and J 0 bases; nucleotides not matched to a gene: 4. The CDR3 is CASSSGQGHSYEQYF. The CDR3 nucleotides are TGTGCCAGCAGCTCGGGACAGGGTCACTCCTACGAGCAGTACTTC.

The chain is built from TRBV4-3 and TRBJ1-5, with D possibly being TRBD1 (5 bases). V lost 0 bases and J lost 4, with 13 bases in between. CDR3 size: 16 residues. From germline, CDR1 is LGHNA and CDR2 YSLEER. CDR3 sequence: CASSQEAGGTNQPQHF. CDR3 DNA sequence: TGCGCCAGCAGCCAAGAGGCCGGGGGGACGAATCAGCCCCAGCATTTT.

The V call is TRBV28, the J call TRBJ1-2, with D tentatively TRBD1 (6 bases). The V gene's germline CDR1 is MDHEN and CDR2 SYDVKM. The CDR3 spans 16 residues. V gave up 6 bases and J gave up 1 base, with 18 bases separating them. The CDR3 protein is CASRRGPDGYNYGYTF. Written as DNA, the CDR3 is TGTGCCAGCAGGCGGGGGCCGGACGGATATAACTATGGCTACACCTTC.

V gene TRBV2 combines with J gene TRBJ2-5; TRBD1 matches at 7 bases. The CDR3 extends over 14 amino acids. CDR1 and CDR2 from the germline V gene are SNHLY and FYNNEI. The ends lost 8 bases at V and 2 bases at J; junction bases unmatched: 8. The CDR3 coding sequence is TGTGCCAGCCCGGATGGGACAGAACAAGAGACCCAGTACTTC. Encoded protein: CASPDGTEQETQYF. Filled out from reference TRBV2 and TRBJ2-5, the complete variable domain reads EPEVTQTPSHQVTQMGQEVILRCVPISNHLYFYWYRQILGQKVEFLVSFYNNEISEKSEIFDDQFSVERPDGSNFTLKIRSTKLEDSAMYFCASPDGTEQETQYFGPGTRLLVL.

The chain is built from TRBV6-5 and TRBJ2-7, with 7 positions matching TRBD1. The germline CDR1 and CDR2 sequences are MNHEY and SVGAGI. The length of the CDR3 is 15 residues. V shed 6 bases, J shed 3 bases, and the junction held 11 bases outside the gene matches. CDR3 sequence (DNA): TGTGCCAGCAGCCCCGGACAGGAGCTCCTCTACGAGCAGTACTTC. Translating it yields CASSPGQELLYEQYF.

The chain carries TRBV6-1 and TRBJ2-1; unclear D gene. V dropped 7 bases and J dropped 0 bases, with 10 bases sitting between them. The CDR3 covers 14 residues. The germline CDR1 and CDR2 sequences are MNHNS and SASEGT. CDR3 protein: CASMAGSSYNEQFF. The CDR3 nucleotides are TGTGCCAGCATGGCAGGCAGCTCCTACAATGAGCAGTTCTTC.

The V and J genes are TRBV6-1 and TRBJ2-1; 7 bases line up with TRBD2. Trimming cost V 1 base and J 3 bases; bases outside gene matches: 6. The CDR3 has 16 residues. Germline V gene sequence: CDR1 MNHNS, CDR2 SASEGT. The CDR3: CASSEDPRDYYNEQFF. The CDR3 bases are TGTGCCAGCAGTGAAGACCCGAGGGACTACTACAATGAGCAGTTCTTC.

The chain combines TRBV7-8 with TRBJ2-7, with D tentatively TRBD2 (5 bases). Deletions cut 5 bases from V and 5 bases from J, with 10 bases between. From germline, CDR1 is SGHVS and CDR2 FQNEAQ. CDR3 length: 12 residues. CDR3 DNA: TGTGCCAGCAGCCCCGAGAGGGACGAGCAGTACTTC. It encodes CASSPERDEQYF. The full variable domain, its missing parts supplied by reference TRBV7-8 and TRBJ2-7, is GAGVSQSPRYKVAKRGQDVALRCDPISGHVSLFWYQQALGQGPEFLTYFQNEAQLDKSGLPSDRFFAERPEGSVSTLKIQRTQQEDSAVYLCASSPERDEQYFGPGTRLTVT.

This clone is a singleton in its sample. The CDR3, as DNA: TGCAGTGCTCTGTACACCGGGGAGCTGTTTTTT. This codes for CSALYTGELFF. V gene TRBV20-1 combines with J gene TRBJ2-2; D remains ambiguous. Germline V CDR1 and CDR2: DFQATT, SNEGSKA (reference sequence). The CDR3 length is 11 residues. The V and J ends lost 5 bases and 3 bases respectively, with 4 bases between them.

CDR3 in DNA: TGTGCCAGCAGCTTATGGGCGTTAGAGACCCAGTACTTC. Translation gives CASSLWALETQYF. V usage is TRBV7-6 and J usage is TRBJ2-5; D is unclear. Trimming shortened V by 2 bases and J by 4 bases, and 8 bases separated the two germline ends. This CDR3 comprises 13 residues. The germline CDR1 and CDR2 sequences are SGHVS and FNYEAQ.

The genes are TRBV4-2 and TRBJ1-6; the D gene is possibly TRBD1 (6 bases). The CDR3 runs to 18 residues. The V and J ends lost 4 bases and 3 bases respectively, with 19 bases between them. Germline values: CDR1 LGHNA, CDR2 YNFKEQ. CDR3: CASSLGRQDRRYNSPLHF. Written as DNA, the CDR3 is TGTGCCAGCAGCCTCGGACGCCAGGACAGACGCTATAATTCACCCCTCCACTTT.

This clone was seen once. This same CDR3 is encoded by further DNA sequences in the sample. This chain joins TRBV9 and TRBJ2-3, with 9 bases that match TRBD2. The CDR3 is 15 residues long. CDR1 is SGDLS and CDR2 is YYNGEE in the germline V gene. The V and J ends lost 3 bases and 2 bases, in that order; junction bases with no gene match: 4. The CDR3 nucleotides are TGTGCCAGCAGCGAGGGACTAGCAGTCACAGATACGCAGTATTTT. Its protein product is CASSEGLAVTDTQYF.

The gene calls are TRBV21-1 and TRBJ1-1; the D call of TRBD1 is as the table states it, not checked on the DNA. TRBV21-1 is a known pseudogene. The CDR3 extends over 14 amino acids. The CDR3, as DNA: TGTGCCAGCAGCAGACGGACAGGGCCCACTGAAGCTTTCTTT. Amino acid sequence: CASSRRTGPTEAFF.

This chain connects TRBV5-4 to TRBJ1-1; unclear D gene. Trimming removed 0 bases from V and 1 base from J, with 7 bases in between. The length of the CDR3 is 14 residues. CDR1 is SGHNT, CDR2 YYREEE, per germline (reference sequence). CDR3 sequence (DNA): TGTGCCAGCAGCTTGGACAGAGCGAACACTGAAGCTTTCTTT. Its translation: CASSLDRANTEAFF.

The V gene is TRBV2, the J gene TRBJ2-7; D possibly corresponds to TRBD2 (6 bases). V dropped 8 bases and J dropped 2 bases, with 22 bases sitting between them. The germline gives CDR1 SNHLY, CDR2 FYNNEI. This CDR3 comprises 16 residues. CDR3 residues: CASGRSAGTGTYEQYF. The CDR3, as DNA: TGTGCCAGCGGGAGGTCTGCCGGGACGGGTACCTACGAGCAGTACTTC.

V and J are TRBV27 and TRBJ2-2, with TRBD1 matching 8 bases. Germline trimming cut 7 bases from V and 6 bases from J; bases unmatched to any gene: 10. The germline gives CDR1 MNHEY, CDR2 SMNVEV (reference sequence). The CDR3 is made up of 15 amino acids. The CDR3 DNA is TGTGCCAGCACATCAGGACAGGGTGTGGCCGGGGAGCTGTTTTTT. Translated, it gives CASTSGQGVAGELFF.

The J gene is TRBJ1-2, the V gene TRBV19; D remains unclear. The germline V gene encodes CDR1 LNHDA and CDR2 SQIVND (reference sequence). The germline V and J ends were trimmed by 4 bases and 2 bases, with 11 bases remaining between them. The CDR3 consists of 14 residues. The CDR3 coding sequence is TGTGCCAGTAGTACCGCCGGGAGGAACTATGGCTACACCTTC. It codes for CASSTAGRNYGYTF.

V usage is TRBV30 and J usage is TRBJ2-7; unclear D gene. Germline V gene data show CDR1 as GTSNPN and CDR2 as SVGIG (reference sequence). The V and J ends lost 2 bases and 7 bases respectively, with 9 bases between them. This CDR3 is 11 amino acids long. CDR3 nucleotide sequence: TGTGCCTGGAGTTCAACGGTTGAGCAGTACTTC. Translated: CAWSSTVEQYF.

V and J are TRBV6-6 and TRBJ2-7; tentatively, D is TRBD1 (5 bases). Trimming pared 5 bases from V and 6 bases from J, leaving 11 bases between. Germline V gives CDR1 MNHNY, CDR2 SVGAGI (reference sequence). There are 12 residues in the CDR3. CDR3 sequence: CASSLTRGEQYF. For the CDR3, the DNA is TGTGCCAGCAGTCTTACAAGGGGCGAGCAGTACTTC.